What follows are 26 T cell receptor beta chains derived from one specimen sequenced in a study of identical twins. TCRdb itself ran the 5' RACE reads through MiXCR, one entry per CDR3 protein. The data hold 500,000 or so distinct CDR3 sequences, with under 25% observed a single time. These data also formed part of another study, on T cells expressing NK-cell markers.

Material for sequencing was CD4+ T cells sorted from blood. Receptors originate from a woman between 18 and 29 years old in good health.

The table lists this clonotype with a few counts. The CDR3 bases are TGCGCCAGCAGCTTGATGCCCGGAAACTATGGCTACACCTTC. Translation gives CASSLMPGNYGYTF. J is TRBJ1-2 and V is TRBV5-1; D not resolved. Trimming cost V 1 base and J 2 bases, with 9 bases left between them. The CDR3 contains 14 residues. Germline CDR1 SGHRS, CDR2 YFSETQ.

The V gene is TRBV20-1, the J gene TRBJ2-1; weak D call: TRBD2 (5 bases). V lost 6 bases and J 0 bases, leaving 18 bases between the germline ends. Per the germline V gene, CDR1 is DFQATT and CDR2 is SNEGSKA (reference sequence). The CDR3 is made up of 16 amino acids. As DNA, the CDR3 is TGCAGTGCCTCCCGAGGACTCCTTGCCTCCTACAATGAGCAGTTCTTC. It codes for CSASRGLLASYNEQFF.

Only a few counts were recorded for this clonotype. The rearrangement joins TRBV6-1 to TRBJ2-3; 7 bases agree with TRBD2. J gave up 1 base and V 3 bases, and 4 bases lay outside the gene matches. Germline-derived CDR1 and CDR2 are MNHNS and SASEGT. This CDR3 has 15 residues. In nucleotides, the CDR3 is TGTGCCAGCAGTGATAAGCGGGGACGCACAGATACGCAGTATTTT. Translated, it gives CASSDKRGRTDTQYF.

A few counts support this clonotype. The chain employs TRBV10-1 and TRBJ1-2, with no clear D. The CDR3 is made up of 12 amino acids. The V gene lost 9 bases and the J gene lost 5 bases, with 13 bases spanning the gap. Germline lookup yields CDR1 WNHNN and CDR2 SYGVQD (reference sequence). Here the CDR3 DNA reads TGCGCCAGGATCGACGGAACTTATGGCTACACCTTC. Its protein product is CARIDGTYGYTF.

The rearrangement joins TRBV2 to TRBJ1-5, with D unclear. V dropped 2 bases and J dropped 1 base, with 3 bases sitting between them. Germline lookup yields CDR1 SNHLY and CDR2 FYNNEI. The CDR3 sequence is 13 residues long. The CDR3 protein is CASSERSNQPQHF. The CDR3 bases are TGTGCCAGCAGTGAACGGAGCAATCAGCCCCAGCATTTT.

This clonotype was seen more than once but under ten times. The chain joins TRBV7-6 to TRBJ2-7, with 8 bases that match TRBD2. The CDR3 spans 16 residues. V lost 3 bases, J lost 1 base, and 8 bases stayed unmatched. Looked up from germline, CDR1 is SGHVS and CDR2 is FNYEAQ. The CDR3 spells CASSLINVAGSYEQYF. Written as DNA, the CDR3 is TGTGCCAGCAGCTTGATCAACGTAGCGGGGTCCTACGAGCAGTACTTC.

This rearrangement joins TRBV6-2 or TRBV6-3 to TRBJ2-7; D might be TRBD1 (6 bases). This CDR3 contains 15 residues. Trimming removed 4 bases from V and 0 bases from J, with 13 bases in between. Germline V lookup: CDR1 MNHEY, CDR2 SVGEGT. The CDR3 reads CASSWNDRSSYEQYF. The CDR3 nucleotides read TGTGCCAGCAGTTGGAACGACAGGAGCTCCTACGAGCAGTACTTC.

This chain uses TRBV20-1 with TRBJ2-7; the match to TRBD2 covers 9 bases. The CDR3 is made up of 15 amino acids. Germline-derived CDR1 and CDR2 are DFQATT and SNEGSKA (reference sequence). With V trimmed by 1 base and J by 3 bases, 7 bases remained unmatched. Here the CDR3 reads CSARGALAGHYEQYF. The CDR3 DNA sequence: TGCAGTGCTAGAGGAGCCCTAGCGGGACACTACGAGCAGTACTTC.

This clonotype was counted at least ten times. V usage is TRBV12-3 or TRBV12-4 and J usage is TRBJ1-5; D is unclear. Trimming removed 7 bases from V and 4 bases from J, with 14 bases in between. There are 14 residues in the CDR3. The CDR3 protein is CASTSQAFNQPQHF. The CDR3 bases are TGTGCCAGCACCTCGCAGGCTTTTAATCAGCCCCAGCATTTT.

The chain uses TRBV5-1 and TRBJ1-1, with a weak D call TRBD1 (5 bases). Trimming shortened V by 0 bases and J by 4 bases, and 13 bases separated the two germline ends. The CDR3 covers 15 residues. The V gene's germline CDR1 is SGHRS and CDR2 YFSETQ. CDR3 amino acids: CASSLVVGQGTEAFF. DNA for the CDR3: TGCGCCAGCAGCTTGGTAGTAGGCCAGGGCACTGAAGCTTTCTTT. Combining the CDR3 with reference TRBV5-1 and TRBJ1-1 gives the whole variable domain KAGVTQTPRYLIKTRGQQVTLSCSPISGHRSVSWYQQTPGQGLQFLFEYFSETQRNKGNFPGRFSGRQFSNSRSEMNVSTLELGDSALYLCASSLVVGQGTEAFFGQGTRLTVV.

A few counts support this clonotype. The genes are TRBV23-1 and TRBJ1-1; no reliable D call. TRBV23-1 is annotated as an ORF whose role is uncertain. Deletions cut 8 bases from V and 3 bases from J, with 10 bases between. This CDR3 has 12 amino acids. This chain's CDR3 is CASVTDHTEAFF. CDR3 DNA: TGCGCCAGCGTAACAGATCACACTGAAGCTTTCTTT.

This sequence joins TRBV5-1 and TRBJ2-1, with 9 bases fitting TRBD1. This CDR3 has 14 residues. V was pared by 3 bases and J by 9 bases, with 7 bases of the junction left unmatched. Germline CDR1 reads SGHRS; CDR2 reads YFSETQ. DNA of the CDR3: TGCGCCAGCAGCTCCCGGGACAGGGACGGTGAGCAGTTCTTC. Its translation is CASSSRDRDGEQFF.

This clonotype showed up just a few times. The chain uses TRBV5-8 and TRBJ2-7; TRBD2 might be the D (5 bases). The CDR3 is 13 residues long. The germline gives CDR1 SGHTS, CDR2 YDEGEE. Trimming removed 4 bases at V and 3 bases at J, with 11 bases between. In nucleotides, the CDR3 is TGTGCCAGCAGCCGGGGAGAAATCTACGAGCAGTACTTC. Its translation: CASSRGEIYEQYF.

This CDR3 is CASSRTSPTDTQYF. In DNA, the CDR3 is TGTGCCAGCAGCCGGACTAGCCCCACAGATACGCAGTATTTT. The chain uses TRBV6-1 and TRBJ2-3; 8 bases match TRBD2. V lost 6 bases to trimming and J lost 2 bases; unmatched junction nucleotides: 4. This CDR3 contains 14 residues. Germline values: CDR1 MNHNS, CDR2 SASEGT.

This clonotype appeared a few times. The chain couples TRBV27 to TRBJ2-3; 7 bases line up with TRBD1. Germline V lookup: CDR1 MNHEY, CDR2 SMNVEV (reference sequence). This CDR3 comprises 18 residues. Germline trimming cut 6 bases from V and 4 bases from J; bases unmatched to any gene: 19. The chain's CDR3 is CASSKFIAFGTVPDTQYF. The CDR3, as DNA: TGTGCCAGCAGCAAATTTATAGCATTCGGGACAGTTCCAGATACGCAGTATTTT.

V usage is TRBV5-6 and J usage is TRBJ2-5; D call uncertain. The CDR3 is 14 residues long. Trimming pared 3 bases from V and 1 base from J, leaving 10 bases between. Per the germline V gene, CDR1 is SGHDT and CDR2 is YYEEEE. Here the CDR3 reads CASSSMISQETQYF. DNA of the CDR3: TGTGCCAGCAGCTCGATGATTAGCCAAGAGACCCAGTACTTC.

This clonotype was detected a few times. The chain links TRBV6-5 to TRBJ1-5; D is unclear. CDR1 is MNHEY, CDR2 SVGAGI, per germline. The V end lost 2 bases, the J end lost 6 bases, and 11 bases lay between the germline ends. The CDR3 spans 14 residues. The CDR3 is CASSYNGAGQPQHF. DNA for the CDR3: TGTGCCAGCAGTTACAACGGAGCAGGTCAGCCCCAGCATTTT.

In its sample, this clonotype was seen a few times. The V call is TRBV5-1, the J call TRBJ2-1, with D possibly being TRBD2 (6 bases). CDR1 and CDR2 from the germline V gene are SGHRS and YFSETQ. V lost 4 bases and J lost 0, with 11 bases in between. The CDR3 is 15 amino acids. CDR3 region: CASSPAGTSYNEQFF. The CDR3 DNA reads as TGCGCCAGCAGCCCCGCGGGGACCTCCTACAATGAGCAGTTCTTC.

In this sample, this clonotype turned up a few times. V is TRBV6-1 and J is TRBJ2-3; TRBD2 might be the D (7 bases). Germline CDR1 and CDR2: MNHNS and SASEGT. The germline V and J ends were trimmed by 3 bases and 7 bases, with 20 bases remaining between them. This CDR3 comprises 16 residues. The CDR3 loop reads CASSEVPSGGLNTQYF. The CDR3, as DNA: TGTGCCAGCAGTGAGGTCCCCTCGGGGGGCCTGAATACGCAGTATTTT.

The V and J genes are TRBV10-3 and TRBJ2-7; perhaps D is TRBD1 or TRBD2 (7 bases each). The CDR3 is made up of 13 amino acids. CDR1 ENHRY and CDR2 SYGVKD come from the germline V gene. Trimming took 6 bases from V and 5 from J, leaving 14 bases between them. CDR3 DNA sequence: TGTGCCATCAGGTCTTCAGGGGGGGACGAGCAGTACTTC. Encoded protein: CAIRSSGGDEQYF.

This clonotype was seen a few times. V gene TRBV6-2 or TRBV6-3 combines with J gene TRBJ2-1; TRBD1 or TRBD2 may be the D gene (5 bases each). The V end lost 11 bases, the J end lost 1 base, and 12 bases lay between the germline ends. Looked up from germline, CDR1 is MNHEY and CDR2 is SVGEGT. CDR3 length equals 13 residues. CDR3 bases: TGTGCCGGCCCCGAGGGGTCCTACAATGAGCAGTTCTTC. Its translation is CAGPEGSYNEQFF.

In regard to this clonotype: It may be a read error: a sequence one base away is much more abundant. The genes are TRBV25-1 and TRBJ2-3; 7 bases match TRBD1. The V segment lost 7 bases and the J segment 4 bases; nucleotides outside the gene matches: 2. Germline V CDR1 and CDR2: MGHDK, SYGVNS. This CDR3 comprises 12 residues. DNA for the CDR3: TGTGCCAGCATGACAGGGTCAGATACGCAGTATTTT. Protein: CASMTGSDTQYF.

This clonotype was found a few times. The gene calls are TRBV12-3 or TRBV12-4 and TRBJ2-5; a weak D match, TRBD2 (7 bases). V lost 5 bases and J 2 bases, leaving 15 bases between the germline ends. The CDR3 has 15 amino acids. The CDR3 DNA is TGTGCCAGCAGTCCCCCCGGGGGGCCACAAGAGACCCAGTACTTC. Translating gives CASSPPGGPQETQYF.

The chain carries TRBV9 and TRBJ2-3; 8 bases agree with TRBD2. The CDR3 length is 15 residues. Germline V CDR1 and CDR2: SGDLS, YYNGEE. The junction had 3 bases not matched to a gene; V was cut back by 2 bases and J by 1 base. The CDR3 sequence is CASSVVSGGTDTQYF. CDR3 coding DNA: TGTGCCAGCAGCGTTGTTAGCGGGGGCACAGATACGCAGTATTTT.

The genes are TRBV4-1 and TRBJ1-2; a weak D match, TRBD1 (5 bases). The germline V gene encodes CDR1 MGHRA and CDR2 YSYEKL. This CDR3 region has 13 residues. Trimming removed 0 bases at V and 6 bases at J, with 8 bases between. As DNA, the CDR3 is TGCGCCAGCAGCCAAGATTGGGGGGATGGCTACACCTTC. Its protein is CASSQDWGDGYTF.

V gene TRBV9 combines with J gene TRBJ2-5; possibly TRBD1 for D (8 bases). CDR1 and CDR2 from the germline V gene are SGDLS and YYNGEE. The CDR3 extends over 16 amino acids. The V end was cut by 4 bases, the J end by 5 bases, with 21 bases between. CDR3 DNA sequence: TGTGCCAGCAGCATACAGGGGGGGGCCGGTAGTGAGACCCAGTACTTC. Its protein is CASSIQGGAGSETQYF.